The present entry profiles one T cell receptor (beta chain) with its context. The antigen is not known. The source of the sample is a study of OX40 agonist ivuxolimab in advanced cancers. In the study overall: A history of anti-PD-1, anti-PD-L1 or anti-CTLA-4 therapy was acceptable, and 30% to 45% had some. Findings and limits, study-wide: At 0.1 to 3.0 mg/kg, clonal expansion of CD4+ and CD8+ blood T cells had occurred by week 6.

At baseline, cycle 4 day 1, and cycle 7 day 1, blood was sampled. CDR3 size: 13 residues. Germline V gene lookup returns CDR1 GTSNPN and CDR2 SVGIG (reference sequence). V lost 2 bases to trimming and J lost 2 bases, with 9 bases between them. The data were produced by immunoSEQ multiplex PCR, yet TCRdb's version contains in-frame clones alone and is incomplete. The repertoire includes about 86,000 clones, 87% of them detected once, and approximately 1.5% sits in the top ten. The receptor was derived from an adult with an advanced solid tumor such as melanoma, head and neck, liver or kidney cancer. The starting material was CD4+ or CD8+ T cells sorted from blood, obtained in a trial of the OX40 agonist ivuxolimab. The genes are TRBV30 and TRBJ1-1; D is undetermined. The CDR3 sequence is CAWSSDTNTEAFF. The CDR3 nucleotides are TGTGCCTGGAGTTCAGACACTAACACTGAAGCTTTCTTT.